The TCR beta chain under discussion was sequenced for a study of Graves' ophthalmopathy and Graves' hyperthyroidism. About the research overall: Ahead of any treatment, peripheral blood was obtained at the initial diagnosis.

Study conclusions and caveats: Blood also harbored most expanded thyroid clonotypes above 0.001 frequency.

This clonotype was counted at least ten times. The antigen remains undetermined. Thyroid ultrasound, orbital computed tomography, TRAb, serum thyroxine and clinical symptoms formed the basis of diagnosis. Amplification of the TCR beta CDR3 regions used RNA transcripts (as template). In the first round, RT-PCR was carried out with HTBI primers, and a multiplex PCR formed the second round. TCRdb called the multiplex PCR reads again in MiXCR, with one record for every CDR3 protein. The sample shows about 380,000 distinct CDR3 sequences, 15% of them seen only once. The V gene's germline CDR1 is MNHEY and CDR2 SMNVEV (reference sequence). Trimming took 1 base from V and 0 from J, leaving 13 bases between them. This CDR3 has 17 amino acids.

V is TRBV27 and J is TRBJ2-4; TRBD1 or TRBD2 may be the D gene (5 bases each). The TCR was taken from a woman between 18 and 30 years old with stable Graves' hyperthyroidism. The material sequenced was peripheral blood. The CDR3 loop is CASSLYYRDLAKNIQYF. CDR3 sequence (DNA): TGTGCCAGCAGTTTATACTATCGGGACCTAGCCAAAAACATTCAGTACTTC.